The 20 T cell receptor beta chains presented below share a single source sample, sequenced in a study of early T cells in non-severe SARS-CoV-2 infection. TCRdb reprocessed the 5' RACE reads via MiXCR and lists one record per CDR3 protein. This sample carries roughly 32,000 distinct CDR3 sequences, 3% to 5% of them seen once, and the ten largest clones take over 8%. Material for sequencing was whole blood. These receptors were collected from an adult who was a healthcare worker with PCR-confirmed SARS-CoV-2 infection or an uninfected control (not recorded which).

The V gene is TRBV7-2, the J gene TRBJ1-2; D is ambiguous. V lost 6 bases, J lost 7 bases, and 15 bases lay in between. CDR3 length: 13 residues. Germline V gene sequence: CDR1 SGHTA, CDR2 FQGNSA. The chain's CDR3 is CASSRLGSGGYTF. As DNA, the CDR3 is TGTGCCAGCAGTCGACTCGGGTCTGGTGGCTACACCTTC.

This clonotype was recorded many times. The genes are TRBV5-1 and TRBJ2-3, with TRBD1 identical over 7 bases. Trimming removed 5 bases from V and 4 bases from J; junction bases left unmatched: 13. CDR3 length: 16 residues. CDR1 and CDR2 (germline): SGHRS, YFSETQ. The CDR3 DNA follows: TGCGCCAGCAGACAGGGGACCGGTGGGAGATCAGATACGCAGTATTTT. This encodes CASRQGTGGRSDTQYF.

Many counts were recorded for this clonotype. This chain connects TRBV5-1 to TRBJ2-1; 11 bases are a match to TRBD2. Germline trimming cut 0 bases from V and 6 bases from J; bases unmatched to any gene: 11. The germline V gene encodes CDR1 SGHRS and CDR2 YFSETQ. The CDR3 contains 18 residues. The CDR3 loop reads CASSLGRLAGYSFNEQFF. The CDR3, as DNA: TGCGCCAGCAGCTTGGGGCGACTAGCGGGATATTCGTTCAATGAGCAGTTCTTC.

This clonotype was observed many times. The DNA for the CDR3 is TGTGCCAGCAGCGCGGTACTAGCGGGGGAAGAGACCCAGTACTTC. It codes for CASSAVLAGEETQYF. V usage is TRBV7-2 and J usage is TRBJ2-5, with 11 bases fitting TRBD2. The V gene end was trimmed by 5 bases and the J gene end by 3 bases; junction bases not matched to a gene: 5. The CDR3 totals 15 residues. Per germline, CDR1 SGHTA and CDR2 FQGNSA. The full variable domain, with the rest looked up from reference TRBV7-2 and TRBJ2-5, is GAGVSQSPSNKVTEKGKDVELRCDPISGHTALYWYRQSLGQGLEFLIYFQGNSAPDKSGLPSDRFSAERTGGSVSTLTIQRTQQEDSAVYLCASSAVLAGEETQYFGPGTRLLVL.

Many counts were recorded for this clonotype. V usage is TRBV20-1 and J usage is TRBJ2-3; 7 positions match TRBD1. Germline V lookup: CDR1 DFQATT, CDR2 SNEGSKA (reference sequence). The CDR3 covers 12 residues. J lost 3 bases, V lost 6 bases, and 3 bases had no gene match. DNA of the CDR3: TGCAGTGCACCCAGGGGGACAGATACGCAGTATTTT. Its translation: CSAPRGTDTQYF.

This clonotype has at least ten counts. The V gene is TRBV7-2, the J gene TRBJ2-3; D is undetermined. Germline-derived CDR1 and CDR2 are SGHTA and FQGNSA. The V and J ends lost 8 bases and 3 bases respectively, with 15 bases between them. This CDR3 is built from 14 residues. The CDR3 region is CASEVRVWTDTQYF. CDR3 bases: TGTGCCAGCGAAGTAAGGGTATGGACAGATACGCAGTATTTT. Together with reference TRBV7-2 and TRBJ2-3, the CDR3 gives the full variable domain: GAGVSQSPSNKVTEKGKDVELRCDPISGHTALYWYRQSLGQGLEFLIYFQGNSAPDKSGLPSDRFSAERTGGSVSTLTIQRTQQEDSAVYLCASEVRVWTDTQYFGPGTRLTVL.

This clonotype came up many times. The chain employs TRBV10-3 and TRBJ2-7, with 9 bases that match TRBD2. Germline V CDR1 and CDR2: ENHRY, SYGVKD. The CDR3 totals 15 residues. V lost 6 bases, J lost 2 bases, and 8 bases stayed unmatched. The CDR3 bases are TGTGCCATCAGCCCGGTAGCGGGGGCAACCTACGAGCAGTACTTC. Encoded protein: CAISPVAGATYEQYF.

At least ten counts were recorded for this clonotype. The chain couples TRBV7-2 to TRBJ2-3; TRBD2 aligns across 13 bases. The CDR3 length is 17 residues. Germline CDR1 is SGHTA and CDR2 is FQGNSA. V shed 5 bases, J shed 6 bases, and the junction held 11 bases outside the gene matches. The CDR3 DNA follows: TGTGCCAGCAGCATAACTAGCGGGGGGGCCTCCCGGGATACGCAGTATTTT. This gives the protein CASSITSGGASRDTQYF.

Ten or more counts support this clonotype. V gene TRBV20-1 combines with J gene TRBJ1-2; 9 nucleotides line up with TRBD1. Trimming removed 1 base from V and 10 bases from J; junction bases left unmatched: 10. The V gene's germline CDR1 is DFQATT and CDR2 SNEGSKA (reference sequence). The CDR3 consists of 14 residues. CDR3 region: CSARVPGTGSPYTF. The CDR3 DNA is TGCAGTGCTAGAGTTCCCGGGACAGGGAGCCCCTACACCTTC.

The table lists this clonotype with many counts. CDR3 protein: CAWSAEGRNTEAFF. CDR3 nucleotide sequence: TGTGCCTGGAGCGCCGAGGGACGGAACACTGAAGCTTTCTTT. The chain employs TRBV30 and TRBJ1-1; tentatively, D is TRBD1 (5 bases). This CDR3 comprises 14 residues. CDR1 is GTSNPN and CDR2 is SVGIG in the germline V gene (reference sequence). With 3 bases removed from V and 1 base from J, the gap between germline ends came to 12 bases.

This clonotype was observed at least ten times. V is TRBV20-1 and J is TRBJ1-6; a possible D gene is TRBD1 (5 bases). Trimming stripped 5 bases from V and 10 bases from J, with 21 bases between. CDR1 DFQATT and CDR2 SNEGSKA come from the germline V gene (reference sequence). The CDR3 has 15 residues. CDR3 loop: CSAPPARDLDSPLHF. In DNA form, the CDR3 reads TGCAGTGCTCCGCCCGCCAGGGACCTTGACTCACCCCTCCACTTT.

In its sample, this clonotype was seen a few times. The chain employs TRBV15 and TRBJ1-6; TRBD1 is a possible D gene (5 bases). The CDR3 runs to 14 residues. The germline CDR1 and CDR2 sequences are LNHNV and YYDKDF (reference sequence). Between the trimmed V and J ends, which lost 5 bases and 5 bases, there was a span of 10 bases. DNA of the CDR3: TGTGCCACCAGCCCTCGACAGCATAATTCACCCCTCCACTTT. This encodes CATSPRQHNSPLHF.

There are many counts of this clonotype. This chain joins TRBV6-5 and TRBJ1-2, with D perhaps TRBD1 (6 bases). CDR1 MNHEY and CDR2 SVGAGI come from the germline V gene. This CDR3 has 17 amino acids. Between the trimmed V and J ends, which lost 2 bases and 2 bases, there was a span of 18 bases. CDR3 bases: TGTGCCAGCAGTTACCAAATCAACCAGGGGTGGAACTATGGCTACACCTTC. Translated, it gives CASSYQINQGWNYGYTF.

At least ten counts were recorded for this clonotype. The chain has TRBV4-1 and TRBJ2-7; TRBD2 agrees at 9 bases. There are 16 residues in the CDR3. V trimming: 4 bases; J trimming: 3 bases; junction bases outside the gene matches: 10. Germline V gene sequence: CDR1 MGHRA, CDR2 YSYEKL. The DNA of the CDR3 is TGCGCCAGCAGCCGAACTATAGCGGGAGAGGGCTACGAGCAGTACTTC. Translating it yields CASSRTIAGEGYEQYF.

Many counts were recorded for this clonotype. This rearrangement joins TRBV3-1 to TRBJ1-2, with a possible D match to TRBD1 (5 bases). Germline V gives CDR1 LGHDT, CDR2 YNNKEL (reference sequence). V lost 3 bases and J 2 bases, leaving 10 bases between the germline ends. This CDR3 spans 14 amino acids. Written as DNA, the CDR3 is TGTGCCAGCAGCCAGTCGGCAGGGAACTATGGCTACACCTTC. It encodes CASSQSAGNYGYTF.

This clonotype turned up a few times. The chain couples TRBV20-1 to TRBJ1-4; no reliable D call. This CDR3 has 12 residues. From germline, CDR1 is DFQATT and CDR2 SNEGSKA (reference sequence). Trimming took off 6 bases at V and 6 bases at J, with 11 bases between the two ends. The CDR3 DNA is TGCAGTGCCGAGGGAGAGGATGAAAAACTGTTTTTT. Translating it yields CSAEGEDEKLFF.

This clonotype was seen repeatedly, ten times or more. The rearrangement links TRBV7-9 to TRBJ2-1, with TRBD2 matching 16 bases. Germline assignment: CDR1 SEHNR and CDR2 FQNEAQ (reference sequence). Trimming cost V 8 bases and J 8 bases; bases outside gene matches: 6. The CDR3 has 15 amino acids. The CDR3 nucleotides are TGTGCCAGCCGCGGGACTAGCGGGGGGGCCGATGAGCAGTTCTTC. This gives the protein CASRGTSGGADEQFF.

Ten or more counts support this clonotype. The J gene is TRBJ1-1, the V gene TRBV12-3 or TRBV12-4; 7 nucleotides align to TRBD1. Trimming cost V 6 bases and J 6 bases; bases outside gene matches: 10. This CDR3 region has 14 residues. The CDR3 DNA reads TGTGCCAGCAGCCGAAGACAGGGTACGGCTGAAGCTTTCTTT. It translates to CASSRRQGTAEAFF.

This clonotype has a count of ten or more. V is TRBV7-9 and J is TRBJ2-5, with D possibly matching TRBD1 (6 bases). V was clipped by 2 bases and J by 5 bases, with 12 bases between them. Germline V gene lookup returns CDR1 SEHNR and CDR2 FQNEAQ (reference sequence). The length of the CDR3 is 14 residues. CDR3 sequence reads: CASSLIQGTETQYF. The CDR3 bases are TGTGCCAGCAGCTTAATACAGGGAACGGAGACCCAGTACTTC. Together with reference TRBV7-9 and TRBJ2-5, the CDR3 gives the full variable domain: DTGVSQNPRHKITKRGQNVTFRCDPISEHNRLYWYRQTLGQGPEFLTYFQNEAQLEKSRLLSDRFSAERPKGSFSTLEIQRTEQGDSAMYLCASSLIQGTETQYFGPGTRLLVL.

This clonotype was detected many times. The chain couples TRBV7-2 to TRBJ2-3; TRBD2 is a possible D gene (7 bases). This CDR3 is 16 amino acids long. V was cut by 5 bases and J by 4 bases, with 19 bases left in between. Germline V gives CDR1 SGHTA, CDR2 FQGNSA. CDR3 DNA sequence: TGTGCCAGCAGCGGACAATTAGGGGGGGCCGCAGATACGCAGTATTTT. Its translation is CASSGQLGGAADTQYF.